What follows is one T cell receptor (beta chain) and its context. In the original workflow: The assay estimated nucleated cells by amplifying reference gene primers. Only in-frame clones appear in the TCRdb table, and some are missing; sequencing was by immunoSEQ multiplex PCR. The V and J calls and clone size are taken from that table; D and trimming were inferred from the DNA. The sample includes under 50,000 clones, approximately 86% seen only once; the top ten take approximately 7.2%. Germline V CDR1 and CDR2: SEHNR, FQNEAQ (reference sequence). Trimming left V 5 bases short and J 0 bases short, with 20 bases between. CDR3 length: 17 residues. The sample is drawn from a study of blood T cell repertoires in COVID-19. Study-level information: Sites across the United States, Italy and Spain contributed samples from acute and convalescent COVID-19. T cells, B-cell-depleted T cells, or PBMCs supplied cDNA or gDNA.

The clonotype originates from a human donor in a cohort sampled during active COVID-19. Source material: peripheral blood. J is TRBJ2-7 and V is TRBV7-9, with D perhaps TRBD2 (6 bases). The CDR3: CASSPRGVADSSYEQYF. The CDR3 DNA is TGTGCCAGCAGCCCGAGGGGAGTAGCGGACTCCTCCTACGAGCAGTACTTC.